The subject of this entry is one T cell receptor (beta chain). The sample belongs to a study of blood T cell repertoires in COVID-19. About the research overall: COVID-19 samples, acute and convalescent, were from the United States, Italy and Spain. Sources were T cells, B-cell-depleted T cells, or PBMCs; the material itself was cDNA or gDNA.

Study processing details: Cell counts per sample came from amplifying reference gene primers. Measured with immunoSEQ multiplex PCR; TCRdb has only the in-frame clones, and not every one. V and J calls and clone size are as listed in that table; D and trimming were resolved from the DNA. The sample yields 230,000 or so clones, around 84% seen once. This CDR3 is 15 amino acids long. Germline V lookup: CDR1 SGHTA, CDR2 FQGNSA. V dropped 1 base and J dropped 0 bases, with 10 bases sitting between them. The receptor comes from a middle-aged man who had recovered from COVID-19. Sequencing was carried out using peripheral blood. This chain connects TRBV7-2 to TRBJ2-7; D gene uncertain. The CDR3 reads CASSLDPHSSYEQYF. The CDR3 nucleotides are TGTGCCAGCAGCTTAGATCCCCATAGCTCCTACGAGCAGTACTTC. Filled out from reference TRBV7-2 and TRBJ2-7, the complete variable domain reads GAGVSQSPSNKVTEKGKDVELRCDPISGHTALYWYRQSLGQGLEFLIYFQGNSAPDKSGLPSDRFSAERTGGSVSTLTIQRTQQEDSAVYLCASSLDPHSSYEQYFGPGTRLTVT.